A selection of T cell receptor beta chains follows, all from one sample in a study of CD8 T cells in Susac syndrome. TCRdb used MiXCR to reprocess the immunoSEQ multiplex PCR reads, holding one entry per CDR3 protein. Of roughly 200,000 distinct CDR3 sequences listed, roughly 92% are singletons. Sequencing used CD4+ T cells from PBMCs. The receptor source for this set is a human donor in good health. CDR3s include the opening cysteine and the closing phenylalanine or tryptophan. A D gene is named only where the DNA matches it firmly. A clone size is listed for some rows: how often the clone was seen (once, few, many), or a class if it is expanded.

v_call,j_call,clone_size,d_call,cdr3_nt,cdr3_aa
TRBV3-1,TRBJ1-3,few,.,TGTGCCAGCTCGCCAGGGAGCTCTGGAAACACCATATATTTT,CASSPGSSGNTIYF
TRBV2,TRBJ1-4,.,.,TGTGCCACCCATGGGGGGCCTAATGAAAAACTGTTTTTT,CATHGGPNEKLFF
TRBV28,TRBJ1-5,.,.,TGTGCCAGCAGTTACAGGGCGGTATGGCATTTT,CASSYRAVWHF
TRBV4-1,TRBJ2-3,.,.,TGCGCCAGCAGCCAGCGGATAGCCCAGAGCACAGATACGCAGTATTTT,CASSQRIAQSTDTQYF
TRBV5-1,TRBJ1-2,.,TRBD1,TGCGCCAGCAGCCCGGGACAGCGAGTGATGGGCTACACCTTC,CASSPGQRVMGYTF
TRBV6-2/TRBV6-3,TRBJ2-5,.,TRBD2,TGTGCCAGCAAGGGTAGCGGGGGGCCCCTTACCCAGTACTTC,CASKGSGGPLTQYF
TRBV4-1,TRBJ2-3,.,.,TGCGCCAGCAGCCAAGATCGGGTATACGCCAGCACAGATACGCAGTATTTT,CASSQDRVYASTDTQYF
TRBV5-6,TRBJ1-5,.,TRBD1,TGTGTCAGCAGCTTCCGGACAGGGTTTCAGCCCCAGCATTTT,CVSSFRTGFQPQHF
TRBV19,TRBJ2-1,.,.,TGTGCCAGTAGCCCCCGGGCCACTGAGCAGTTCTTC,CASSPRATEQFF
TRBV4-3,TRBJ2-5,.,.,TGCGCCAGCAGCCAAGGCCTGGACGGGGGAGAGACCCAGTACTTC,CASSQGLDGGETQYF
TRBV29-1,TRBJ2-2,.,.,TGCAGCTCGCTCGAGGGGGGGCTCACCGGGGAGCTGTTTTTT,CSSLEGGLTGELFF
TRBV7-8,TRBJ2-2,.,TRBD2,TGTGCCAGCAGCCGAGGACTAGCGGGGGGTACGAACACCGGGGAGCTGTTTTTT,CASSRGLAGGTNTGELFF
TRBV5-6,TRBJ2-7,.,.,TGTGCCAGCAGCTTGGCCTCGTCGCTTTACGAGCAGTACTTC,CASSLASSLYEQYF
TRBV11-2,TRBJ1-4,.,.,TGTGCCAGCAGACTCTCCATCGGGGGTGCTAATGAAAAACTGTTTTTT,CASRLSIGGANEKLFF
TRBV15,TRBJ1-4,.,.,TGTGCCACCAGCAAGGGAGTGAGTGAAAAACTGTTTTTT,CATSKGVSEKLFF
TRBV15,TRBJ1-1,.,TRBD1,TGTGCCACCAGCAGGGAGAAACAATACAACAGGGGGGATGAAGCTTTCTTT,CATSREKQYNRGDEAFF
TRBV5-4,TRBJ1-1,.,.,TGTGCCAGCACCCCCCGGAGCTCTAAAACTGAAGCTTTCTTT,CASTPRSSKTEAFF
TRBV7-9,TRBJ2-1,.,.,TGTGCCAGCAGCCTCTATCGGTCGGCCACCTACAATGAGCAGTTCTTC,CASSLYRSATYNEQFF
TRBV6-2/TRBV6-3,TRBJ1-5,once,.,TGTGCCAGCAGATCTGACGACAGGCAAAGTCAGCCCCAGCATTTT,CASRSDDRQSQPQHF
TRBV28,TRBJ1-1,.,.,TGTGCCACTGAGCAGGGAAGGACTGAAGCTTTCTTT,CATEQGRTEAFF
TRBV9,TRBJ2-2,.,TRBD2,TGTGCCAGCAGCGTAGAAGGGACTAGCGGGCCGAACACCGGGGAGCTGTTTTTT,CASSVEGTSGPNTGELFF
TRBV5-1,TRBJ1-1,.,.,TGCGCCAGCAGCTTGGGCGGGGTGGGGAACACTGAAGCTTTCTTT,CASSLGGVGNTEAFF
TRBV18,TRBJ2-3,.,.,TGTGCCAGCTCACCATTTAAGGAACCTACAGATACGCAGTATTTT,CASSPFKEPTDTQYF
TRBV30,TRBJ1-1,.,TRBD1,TGTGCCTGGAGTCGCCCGACAGGGACTACCGGAGCTTTCTTT,CAWSRPTGTTGAFF
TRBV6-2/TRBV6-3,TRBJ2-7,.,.,TGTGCCAGCAGAAGCCCGAGGGGGGACTCCTACGAGCAGTACTTC,CASRSPRGDSYEQYF
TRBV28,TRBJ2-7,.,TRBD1,TGTGCCAGCAGACCGGACAGGTACGAGCAGTACTTC,CASRPDRYEQYF
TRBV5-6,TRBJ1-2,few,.,TGTGCCAGCAGCTTGCGCCAGGGGTATGGCTACACCTTC,CASSLRQGYGYTF
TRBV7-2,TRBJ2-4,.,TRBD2,TGTGCCAGCAGCTTGGGGGTGGGGGGGAAAAACATTCAGTACTTC,CASSLGVGGKNIQYF
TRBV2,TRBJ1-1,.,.,TGTGCCAGCAGTGAGCGGGGTCTAACGAACACTGAAGCTTTCTTT,CASSERGLTNTEAFF
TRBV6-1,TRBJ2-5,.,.,TGTGCCAGCAGTGGAGGATCGGCGACAGTGCAAGAGACCCAGTACTTC,CASSGGSATVQETQYF
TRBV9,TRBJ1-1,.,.,TGTGCCAGCAGCGTAGGGGCGGGGGTACAGGGGAACACTGAAGCTTTCTTT,CASSVGAGVQGNTEAFF
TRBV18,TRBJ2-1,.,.,TGTGCCAGCTCACCACGTTGGGGGGCTTTAAACAATGAGCAGTTCTTC,CASSPRWGALNNEQFF
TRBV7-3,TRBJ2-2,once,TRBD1,TGTGCCAGCAGCCCCCGACCAGGGGGCACCGGGGAGCTGTTTTTT,CASSPRPGGTGELFF
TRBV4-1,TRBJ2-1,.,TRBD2,TGCGCCAGCAGCTCATCCGGGACTAGCTTTAATGAGCAGTTCTTC,CASSSSGTSFNEQFF
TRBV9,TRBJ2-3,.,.,TGTGCCAGCAGCCTGAGCCCCACAGATACGCAGTATTTT,CASSLSPTDTQYF
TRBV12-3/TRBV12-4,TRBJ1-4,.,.,TGTGCCAGCACCCGGGGTGCTAATGAAAAACTGTTTTTT,CASTRGANEKLFF
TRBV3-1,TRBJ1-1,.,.,TGTGCCAGCAGCCAGTACGGGAGGGGGAACACTGAAGCTTTCTTT,CASSQYGRGNTEAFF
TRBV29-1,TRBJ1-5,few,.,TGCAGCGTTGGGGGGCGGAATCAGCCCCAGCATTTT,CSVGGRNQPQHF
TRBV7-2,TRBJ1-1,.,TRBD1,TGTGCCAGCAGCTTAGGGACAGGGTGGAGTCATACTGAAGCTTTCTTT,CASSLGTGWSHTEAFF
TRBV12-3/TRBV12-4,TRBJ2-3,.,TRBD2,TGTGCCAGCAGTCCCGGGGGGGGCCCGCGCACAGATACGCAGTATTTT,CASSPGGGPRTDTQYF
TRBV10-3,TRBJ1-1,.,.,TGTGCCATCAGTGGGGCAGGCTTGAACACTGAAGCTTTCTTT,CAISGAGLNTEAFF
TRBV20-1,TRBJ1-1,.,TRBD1,TGCAGTGCTAGGCAAGTGACAGGGGTGAACACTGAAGCTTTCTTT,CSARQVTGVNTEAFF
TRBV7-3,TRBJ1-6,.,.,TGTGCCAGCAGCTCCGGGACAACCTATAATTCACCCCTCCACTTT,CASSSGTTYNSPLHF
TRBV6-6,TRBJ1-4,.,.,TGTGCCAGCAGCCCCTCCCGGCCCTTCAATGAAAAACTGTTTTTT,CASSPSRPFNEKLFF
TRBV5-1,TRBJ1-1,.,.,TGCGCCAGCAGCTTGGAAGTGGGTGAAGCTTTCTTT,CASSLEVGEAFF